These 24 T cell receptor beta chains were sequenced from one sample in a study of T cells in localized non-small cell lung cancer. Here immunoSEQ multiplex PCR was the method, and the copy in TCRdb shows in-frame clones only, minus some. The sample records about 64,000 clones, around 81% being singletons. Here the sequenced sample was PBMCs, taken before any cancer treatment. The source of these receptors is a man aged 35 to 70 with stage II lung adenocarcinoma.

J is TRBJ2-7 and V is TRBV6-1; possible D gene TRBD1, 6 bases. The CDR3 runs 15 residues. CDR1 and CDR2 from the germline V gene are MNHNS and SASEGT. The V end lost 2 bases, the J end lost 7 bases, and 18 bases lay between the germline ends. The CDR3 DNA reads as TGTGCCAGCAGTGAAAGGAGAACAGGGAGCGATGAGCAGTACTTC. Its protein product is CASSERRTGSDEQYF.

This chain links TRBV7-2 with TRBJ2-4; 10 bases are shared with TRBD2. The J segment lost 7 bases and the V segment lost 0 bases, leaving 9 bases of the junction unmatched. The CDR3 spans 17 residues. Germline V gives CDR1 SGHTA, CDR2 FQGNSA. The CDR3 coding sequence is TGTGCCAGCAGCTTAGCGGGGGTAGCGGGAGGACAGAACATTCAGTACTTC. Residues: CASSLAGVAGGQNIQYF.

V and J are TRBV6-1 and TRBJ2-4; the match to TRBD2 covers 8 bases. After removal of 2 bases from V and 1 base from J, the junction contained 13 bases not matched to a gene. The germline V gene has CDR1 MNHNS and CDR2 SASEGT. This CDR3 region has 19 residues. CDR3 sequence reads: CASSEHGTRQSSAKNIQYF. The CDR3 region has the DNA TGTGCCAGCAGTGAACACGGGACTAGACAGTCAAGTGCCAAAAACATTCAGTACTTC.

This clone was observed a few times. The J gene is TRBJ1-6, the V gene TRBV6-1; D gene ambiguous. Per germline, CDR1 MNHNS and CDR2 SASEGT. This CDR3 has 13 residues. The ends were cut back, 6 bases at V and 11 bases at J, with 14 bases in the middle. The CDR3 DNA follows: TGTGCCAGCAGGGAGACAAATCGAACACCCCTCCACTTT. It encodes CASRETNRTPLHF.

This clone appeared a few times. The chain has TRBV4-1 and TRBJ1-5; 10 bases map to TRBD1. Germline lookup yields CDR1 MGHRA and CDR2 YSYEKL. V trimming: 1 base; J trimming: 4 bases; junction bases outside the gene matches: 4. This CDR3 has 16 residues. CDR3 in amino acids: CASSQAWTGGNQPQHF. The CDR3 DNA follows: TGCGCCAGCAGCCAAGCTTGGACAGGGGGTAATCAGCCCCAGCATTTT.

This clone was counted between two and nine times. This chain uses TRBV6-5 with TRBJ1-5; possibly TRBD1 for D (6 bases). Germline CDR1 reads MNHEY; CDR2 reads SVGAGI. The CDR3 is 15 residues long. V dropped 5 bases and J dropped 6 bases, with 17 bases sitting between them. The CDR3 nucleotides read TGTGCCAGCAGTAGGACAGCCCGAAGGGGTCAGCCCCAGCATTTT. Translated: CASSRTARRGQPQHF.

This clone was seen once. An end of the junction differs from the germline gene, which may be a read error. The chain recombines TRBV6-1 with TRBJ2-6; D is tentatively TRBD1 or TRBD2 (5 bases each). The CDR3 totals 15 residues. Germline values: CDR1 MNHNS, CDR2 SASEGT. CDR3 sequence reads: CASSEEGGGWALLAF. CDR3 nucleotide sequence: TGTGCCAGCAGTGAAGAGGGTGGGGGTTGGGCTCTCTTGGCTTTC.

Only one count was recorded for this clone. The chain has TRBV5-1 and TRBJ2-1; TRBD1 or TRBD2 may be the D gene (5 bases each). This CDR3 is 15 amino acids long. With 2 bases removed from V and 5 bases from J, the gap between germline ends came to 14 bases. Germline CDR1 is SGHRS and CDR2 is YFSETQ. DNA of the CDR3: TGCGCCAGCAGCTTTATCAACACGGGGCACAATGAGCAGTTCTTC. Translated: CASSFINTGHNEQFF.

CDR3 DNA: TGTGCCAGCAGCGTCTCTAGCGGGAGGGCGGGCACAGATACGCAGTATTTT. Translation gives CASSVSSGRAGTDTQYF. The rearrangement links TRBV9 to TRBJ2-3; the match to TRBD2 covers 12 bases. This CDR3 region has 17 residues. The trim removed 2 bases at V and 1 base at J, leaving 5 bases unmatched. CDR1 is SGDLS and CDR2 is YYNGEE in the germline V gene.

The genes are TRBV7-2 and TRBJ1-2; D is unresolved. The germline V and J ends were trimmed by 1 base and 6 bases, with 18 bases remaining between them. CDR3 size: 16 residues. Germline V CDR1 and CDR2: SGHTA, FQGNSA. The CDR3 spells CASSLEVGRARNGYTF. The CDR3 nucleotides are TGTGCCAGCAGCTTAGAGGTCGGGAGGGCGAGGAATGGCTACACCTTC.

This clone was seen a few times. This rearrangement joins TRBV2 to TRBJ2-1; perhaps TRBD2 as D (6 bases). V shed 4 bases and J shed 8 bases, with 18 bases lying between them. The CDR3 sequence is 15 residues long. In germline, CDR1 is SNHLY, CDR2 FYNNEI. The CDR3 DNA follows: TGTGCCAGCAGTGTAGGTAGGTCGAGCGGGTATGAGCAGTTCTTC. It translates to CASSVGRSSGYEQFF.

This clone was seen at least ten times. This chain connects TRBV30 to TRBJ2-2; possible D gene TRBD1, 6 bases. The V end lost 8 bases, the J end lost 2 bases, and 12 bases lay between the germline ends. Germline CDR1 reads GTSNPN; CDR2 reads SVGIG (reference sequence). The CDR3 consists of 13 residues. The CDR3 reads CARLQGNTGELFF. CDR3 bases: TGTGCCAGACTACAGGGAAACACCGGGGAGCTGTTTTTT. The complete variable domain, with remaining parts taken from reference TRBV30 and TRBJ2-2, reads SQTIHQWPATLVQPVGSPLSLECTVEGTSNPNLYWYRQAAGRGLQLLFYSVGIGQISSEVPQNLSASRPQDRQFILSSKKLLLSDSGFYLCARLQGNTGELFFGEGSRLTVL.

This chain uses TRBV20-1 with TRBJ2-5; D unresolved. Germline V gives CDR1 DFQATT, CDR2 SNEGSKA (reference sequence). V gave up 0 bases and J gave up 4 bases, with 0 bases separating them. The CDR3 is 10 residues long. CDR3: CSAREETQYF. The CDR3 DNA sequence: TGCAGTGCTAGAGAAGAGACCCAGTACTTC.

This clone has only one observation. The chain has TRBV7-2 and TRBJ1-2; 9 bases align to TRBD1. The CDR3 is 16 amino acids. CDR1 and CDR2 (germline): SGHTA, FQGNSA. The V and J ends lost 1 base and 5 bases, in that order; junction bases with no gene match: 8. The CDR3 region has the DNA TGTGCCAGCAGCTTAGACATTACACAGGGGGCTTATGGCTACACCTTC. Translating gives CASSLDITQGAYGYTF.

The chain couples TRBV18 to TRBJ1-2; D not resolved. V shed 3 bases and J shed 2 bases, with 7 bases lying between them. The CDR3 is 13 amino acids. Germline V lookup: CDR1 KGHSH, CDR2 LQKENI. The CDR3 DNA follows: TGTGCCAGCTCACCGACAAAAAACTATGGCTACACCTTC. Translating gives CASSPTKNYGYTF. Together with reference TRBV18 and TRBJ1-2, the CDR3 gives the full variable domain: NAGVMQNPRHLVRRRGQEARLRCSPMKGHSHVYWYRQLPEEGLKFMVYLQKENIIDESGMPKERFSAEFPKEGPSILRIQQVVRGDSAAYFCASSPTKNYGYTFGSGTRLTVV.

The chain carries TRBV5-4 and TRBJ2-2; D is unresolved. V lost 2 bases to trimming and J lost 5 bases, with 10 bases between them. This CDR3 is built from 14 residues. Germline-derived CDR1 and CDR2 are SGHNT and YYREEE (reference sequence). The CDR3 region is CASSFGQKTGELFF. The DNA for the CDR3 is TGTGCCAGCAGCTTTGGCCAGAAGACCGGGGAGCTGTTTTTT.

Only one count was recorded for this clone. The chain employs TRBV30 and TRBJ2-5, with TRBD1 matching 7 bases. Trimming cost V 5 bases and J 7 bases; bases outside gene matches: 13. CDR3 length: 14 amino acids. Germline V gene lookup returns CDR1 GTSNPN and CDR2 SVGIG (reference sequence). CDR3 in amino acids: CAWANTGAGGTQYF. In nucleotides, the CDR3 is TGTGCCTGGGCGAACACAGGGGCCGGAGGGACCCAGTACTTC.

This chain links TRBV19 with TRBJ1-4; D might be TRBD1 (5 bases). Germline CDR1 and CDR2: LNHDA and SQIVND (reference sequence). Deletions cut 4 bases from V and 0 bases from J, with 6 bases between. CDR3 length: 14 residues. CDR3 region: CASSRTPTNEKLFF. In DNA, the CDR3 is TGTGCCAGTAGTAGGACACCAACTAATGAAAAACTGTTTTTT.

CDR3 coding DNA: TGTGCCAGAGGCCAGTCCGTTTCTAGCACAGATACGCAGTATTTT. This codes for CARGQSVSSTDTQYF. This chain uses TRBV2 with TRBJ2-3; D call uncertain. The CDR3 totals 15 residues. Trimming removed 9 bases from V and 0 bases from J, with 16 bases in between. The V gene's germline CDR1 is SNHLY and CDR2 FYNNEI.

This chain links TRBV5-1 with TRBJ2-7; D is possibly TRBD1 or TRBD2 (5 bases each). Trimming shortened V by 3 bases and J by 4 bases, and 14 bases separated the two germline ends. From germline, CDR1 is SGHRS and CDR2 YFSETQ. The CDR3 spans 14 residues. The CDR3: CASSSSGRNYEQYF. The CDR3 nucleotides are TGCGCCAGCAGCTCCTCGGGACGGAATTACGAGCAGTACTTC.

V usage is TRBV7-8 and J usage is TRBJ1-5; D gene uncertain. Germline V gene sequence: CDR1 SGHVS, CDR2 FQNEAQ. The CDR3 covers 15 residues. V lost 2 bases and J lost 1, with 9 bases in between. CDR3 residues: CASSLSSQSNQPQHF. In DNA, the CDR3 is TGTGCCAGCAGCTTATCGTCACAGAGCAATCAGCCCCAGCATTTT.

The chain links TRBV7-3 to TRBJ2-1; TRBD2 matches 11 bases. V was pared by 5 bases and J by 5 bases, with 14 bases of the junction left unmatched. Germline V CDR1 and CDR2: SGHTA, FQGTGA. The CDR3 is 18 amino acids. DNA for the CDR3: TGTGCCAGCAGCCCAGGGGCTAGCGGGAGGTATTTGCACAATGAGCAGTTCTTC. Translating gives CASSPGASGRYLHNEQFF.

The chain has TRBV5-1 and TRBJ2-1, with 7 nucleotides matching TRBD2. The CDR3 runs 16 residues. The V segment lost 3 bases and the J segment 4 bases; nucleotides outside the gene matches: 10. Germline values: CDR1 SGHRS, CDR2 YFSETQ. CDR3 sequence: CASSSGGASGYNEQFF. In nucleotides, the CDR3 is TGCGCCAGCAGCTCGGGTGGGGCTAGCGGTTACAATGAGCAGTTCTTC.

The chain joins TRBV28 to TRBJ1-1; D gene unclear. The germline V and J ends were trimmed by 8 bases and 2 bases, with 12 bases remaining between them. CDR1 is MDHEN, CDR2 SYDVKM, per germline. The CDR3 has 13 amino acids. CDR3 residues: CASSGHLNTEAFF. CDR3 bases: TGTGCCAGCTCGGGTCACCTAAACACTGAAGCTTTCTTT.